Listed below are T cell receptor beta chains from one sample, sequenced in a study of cytomegalovirus exposure and HLA in healthy donors. The data were produced by immunoSEQ multiplex PCR, yet TCRdb's version contains in-frame clones alone and is incomplete. Among approximately 130,000 clones listed, approximately 82% were seen once. The sequenced sample consisted of PBMCs. These receptors were taken from a boy aged 2 to 9 in good health and CMV-seronegative. The CDR3 runs from the conserved cysteine through the conserved F or W. Each record gives: CDR3 length, V gene, D gene, CDR3 protein. A D gene is named only where the DNA matches it firmly.

CDR3 length: 16; V gene: TRBV14; D gene: TRBD1; CDR3 protein: CASSQVGTGILDEQFF
CDR3 length: 16; V gene: TRBV19; D gene: TRBD1; CDR3 protein: CASSTPWTGHGDTQYF
CDR3 length: 15; V gene: TRBV27; D gene: .; CDR3 protein: CASSSEDGGGQPQHF
CDR3 length: 14; V gene: TRBV30; D gene: .; CDR3 protein: CACPREGTPGSCFF
CDR3 length: 19; V gene: TRBV6-8; D gene: .; CDR3 protein: CASSQRPGGTARAKNIQYF
CDR3 length: 11; V gene: TRBV7-2; D gene: .; CDR3 protein: CASSFNNEQFF
CDR3 length: 14; V gene: TRBV2; D gene: .; CDR3 protein: CASSDLAGDYGYTF
CDR3 length: 14; V gene: TRBV28; D gene: .; CDR3 protein: CASFRAGGNQPQHF
CDR3 length: 15; V gene: TRBV30; D gene: .; CDR3 protein: CAWIPGFGGRNTIYF
CDR3 length: 15; V gene: TRBV6-4; D gene: TRBD1; CDR3 protein: CASSKTGDGNSPLHF
CDR3 length: 13; V gene: TRBV9; D gene: TRBD1; CDR3 protein: CASSLDRGYGYTF
CDR3 length: 13; V gene: TRBV2; D gene: .; CDR3 protein: CASSVVTGNTIYF
CDR3 length: 17; V gene: TRBV9; D gene: TRBD2; CDR3 protein: CASSVRGAGGITGELFF
CDR3 length: 16; V gene: TRBV5-1; D gene: .; CDR3 protein: CASSLDVGGSNYGYTF
CDR3 length: 11; V gene: TRBV29-1; D gene: .; CDR3 protein: CSVDSLYGYTF
CDR3 length: 15; V gene: TRBV4-3; D gene: TRBD1; CDR3 protein: CASSLHRQGINEQFF
CDR3 length: 13; V gene: TRBV7-9; D gene: .; CDR3 protein: CASSLGAKDTQYF
CDR3 length: 12; V gene: TRBV5-1; D gene: .; CDR3 protein: CASSEELYGYTF
CDR3 length: 15; V gene: TRBV7-6; D gene: .; CDR3 protein: CASSADGGWKETQYF
CDR3 length: 18; V gene: TRBV5-4; D gene: TRBD2; CDR3 protein: CASSLVGGSGGFTDTQYF
CDR3 length: 13; V gene: TRBV5-4; D gene: TRBD1; CDR3 protein: CASSLTGATEAFF
CDR3 length: 16; V gene: TRBV4-2; D gene: .; CDR3 protein: CASSQEGPGMGEKLFF
CDR3 length: 16; V gene: TRBV4-2; D gene: .; CDR3 protein: CASSPSQRTGNQPQHF
CDR3 length: 14; V gene: TRBV4-1; D gene: TRBD1; CDR3 protein: CASSQLGDRNGYTF
CDR3 length: 13; V gene: TRBV27; D gene: .; CDR3 protein: CASSLTVNRGYTF
CDR3 length: 20; V gene: TRBV9; D gene: TRBD2; CDR3 protein: CASSPWGGLAGGDDTGELFF
CDR3 length: 14; V gene: TRBV18; D gene: .; CDR3 protein: CASSPFPSGNTIYF
CDR3 length: 16; V gene: TRBV7-3; D gene: TRBD1; CDR3 protein: CASSPESGQGPDTQYF